Below, 11 T cell receptor beta chains from the same sample are listed, as sequenced in a study of a mutant IDH1 vaccine in newly diagnosed glioma. These receptors' antigens are unknown. Assay: immunoSEQ multiplex PCR; the TCRdb copy retains only in-frame clones and omits some. The sample includes 60,000 to 75,000 clones, 85% to 90% of them seen just once. Indicated time point: week 35, safety follow-up. Mutant IDH1 20-mer peptide, at 300 ug, made up each vaccine dose, with topical imiquimod. The source was PBMCs, collected from a glioma patient whose treatment included an IDH1 peptide vaccine. All receptors derive from a man aged 25-45 years with glioma.

Points on this clone: Its ends do not fully match the called genes, so a read error is possible. CDR3 sequence reads: CATRSRPTDTQYF. The CDR3 DNA follows: TGTGCCACCCGCAGCAGACCGACAGATACGCAGTATTTT. The chain uses TRBV15 and TRBJ2-3; no firm D call. There are 13 residues in the CDR3. Per the germline V gene, CDR1 is LNHNV and CDR2 is YYDKDF (reference sequence).

The chain has TRBV2 and TRBJ2-5; TRBD2 agrees at 12 bases. This CDR3 is built from 15 residues. Germline CDR1 and CDR2: SNHLY and FYNNEI. V was clipped by 6 bases and J by 1 base; unmatched bases: 3. In nucleotides, the CDR3 is TGTGCCAGCAGGTCGGGACTAGCGGGCCAAGAGACCCAGTACTTC. It codes for CASRSGLAGQETQYF.

The chain recombines TRBV30 with TRBJ1-2, with D hard to call. Germline CDR1 GTSNPN, CDR2 SVGIG (reference sequence). This CDR3 is built from 13 residues. The V end lost 3 bases, the J end lost 3 bases, and 11 bases lay between the germline ends. The CDR3 DNA is TGTGCCTGGAGAATTTCTGGGTACTATGGCTACACCTTC. Its protein product is CAWRISGYYGYTF.

The chain uses TRBV10-3 and TRBJ2-5; perhaps TRBD1 as D (6 bases). The CDR3 is 13 amino acids. Trimming took 7 bases from V and 2 from J, leaving 11 bases between them. Germline CDR1 is ENHRY and CDR2 is SYGVKD. CDR3 amino acids: CAITPDRQETQYF. The CDR3, as DNA: TGTGCCATCACCCCGGACAGACAAGAGACCCAGTACTTC.

The chain has TRBV28 and TRBJ1-1, with D hard to call. The V end lost 5 bases, the J end lost 8 bases, and 9 bases lay between the germline ends. There are 11 residues in the CDR3. Germline CDR1 is MDHEN and CDR2 is SYDVKM. CDR3 residues: CASSTVGEAFF. The DNA of the CDR3 is TGTGCCAGCAGTACGGTGGGAGAAGCTTTCTTT.

The CDR3, as DNA: TGTGCCTGGAAGAGTGAGGTATGGGGAGAAGGGCGCAATGAAAAACTGTTTTTT. This codes for CAWKSEVWGEGRNEKLFF. The chain employs TRBV30 and TRBJ1-4; D gene ambiguous. The germline V gene has CDR1 GTSNPN and CDR2 SVGIG (reference sequence). The V and J ends lost 4 bases and 5 bases respectively, with 26 bases between them. The CDR3 loop spans 18 amino acids.

The chain joins TRBV5-1 to TRBJ2-1; D gene unclear. Trimming pared 0 bases from V and 9 bases from J, leaving 4 bases between. Germline CDR1 reads SGHRS; CDR2 reads YFSETQ. The CDR3 has 11 amino acids. This CDR3 is CASSLGGEQFF. CDR3 bases: TGCGCCAGCAGCTTGGGGGGTGAGCAGTTCTTC.

Only one count was recorded for this clone. This chain links TRBV5-6 with TRBJ1-6, with unresolved D. In germline, CDR1 is SGHDT, CDR2 YYEEEE. The length of the CDR3 is 14 residues. Trimming shortened V by 4 bases and J by 8 bases, and 13 bases separated the two germline ends. In DNA, the CDR3 is TGTGCCAGCAGCCTGGCACCCGGGGATTCACCCCTCCACTTT. Residues: CASSLAPGDSPLHF.

This chain links TRBV7-6 with TRBJ1-1, with D perhaps matching TRBD1 (5 bases). CDR3 size: 14 residues. Germline V gives CDR1 SGHVS, CDR2 FNYEAQ. V lost 1 base, J lost 4 bases, and 10 bases lay in between. This CDR3 is CASSLGEGSTEAFF. DNA of the CDR3: TGTGCCAGCAGCTTAGGGGAGGGGAGCACTGAAGCTTTCTTT.

V and J are TRBV10-3 and TRBJ1-1, with D unresolved. Trimming removed 4 bases at V and 2 bases at J, with 11 bases between. Germline V lookup: CDR1 ENHRY, CDR2 SYGVKD. The CDR3 runs to 14 residues. The CDR3 spells CAISGGVGNTEAFF. The CDR3 DNA is TGTGCCATCAGTGGGGGAGTGGGAAACACTGAAGCTTTCTTT.

The chain has TRBV7-2 and TRBJ2-7, with 7 positions matching TRBD2. The CDR3 loop spans 15 amino acids. CDR1 is SGHTA, CDR2 FQGNSA, per germline. Losses at the gene ends were 0 bases for V and 5 bases for J; bases not matched to a gene: 7. CDR3 in amino acids: CASSLAGGPLNEQYF. CDR3 nucleotides: TGTGCCAGCAGCTTAGCGGGAGGGCCCTTGAACGAGCAGTACTTC.